These T cell receptor beta chains were read from a single sample in a study of T cells in Graves' hyperthyroidism and ophthalmopathy. TCRdb re-derived calls from the multiplex PCR reads in MiXCR, one entry per CDR3 protein. Here the sample spans 250,000 or so distinct CDR3 sequences, over 12% being singletons. Sequencing was carried out using blood. All receptors come from a woman in her 50s with Graves' hyperthyroidism that later progressed to Graves' ophthalmopathy. CDR3s include the opening cysteine and the closing phenylalanine or tryptophan. A D gene is named only where the DNA matches it firmly. Clone size is shown for a subset of rows, as once, few, many or a class of expanded clone.

TRBV10-3	TRBJ2-3	.	many	CAISGLDGGDTQYF	TGTGCCATCAGTGGACTAGATGGCGGAGATACGCAGTATTTT
TRBV11-2	TRBJ1-4	TRBD1	few	CASSLRPGQGTSNEKLFF	TGTGCCAGCAGCTTAAGACCGGGACAGGGTACATCTAATGAAAAACTGTTTTTT
TRBV27	TRBJ1-1	.	many	CASSPNGRLTEAFF	TGTGCCAGCAGTCCGAACGGGCGGCTCACTGAAGCTTTCTTT
TRBV6-9	TRBJ2-6	TRBD1	.	CASTYGTGSSGANVLTF	TGTGCCAGCACTTACGGGACAGGATCGTCTGGGGCCAACGTCCTGACTTTC
TRBV7-3	TRBJ1-2	TRBD1	.	CASSSGQGVQGYTF	TGTGCCAGCAGCTCGGGACAGGGGGTACAGGGCTACACCTTC
TRBV25-1	TRBJ1-4	.	few	CASGGRLEEKLFF	TGTGCCAGCGGAGGCAGGTTGGAGGAAAAACTGTTTTTT
TRBV7-9	TRBJ2-4	TRBD2	many	CASRQAGLADLAKNIQYF	TGTGCCAGCAGGCAAGCCGGACTAGCGGACCTAGCCAAAAACATTCAGTACTTC
TRBV7-8	TRBJ2-1	TRBD2	many	CASSLREGYNEQFF	TGTGCCAGCAGCTTGCGGGAGGGCTACAATGAGCAGTTCTTC
TRBV27	TRBJ2-1	TRBD2	many	CASPAGAGYNEQFF	TGTGCCAGCCCAGCGGGAGCGGGCTACAATGAGCAGTTCTTC
TRBV9	TRBJ2-1	.	.	CASSVAGNGYEQFF	TGTGCCAGCAGCGTAGCTGGTAATGGGTATGAGCAGTTCTTC
TRBV4-2	TRBJ2-5	.	.	CASSQGLGDYLQETQYF	TGTGCCAGCAGCCAAGGCTTGGGAGACTACTTACAAGAGACCCAGTACTTC
TRBV12-3/TRBV12-4	TRBJ2-7	.	many	CASSLRQGRGEQYF	TGTGCCAGCAGTTTAAGGCAGGGTCGTGGAGAGCAGTACTTC
TRBV5-1	TRBJ2-3	TRBD2	many	CASHRAGESQDTQYF	TGCGCCAGCCATAGGGCGGGAGAGTCACAGGATACGCAGTATTTT
TRBV20-1	TRBJ2-7	TRBD1	few	CSARGPGQEGWEQYF	TGCAGTGCTAGAGGACCGGGACAGGAGGGTTGGGAGCAGTACTTC
TRBV28	TRBJ1-6	TRBD1	.	CASSFPGQGRGNSPLHF	TGTGCCAGCAGTTTCCCTGGACAGGGGCGCGGGAATTCACCCCTCCACTTT
TRBV4-1	TRBJ1-2	TRBD1	.	CASSQGGRLGTGANYGYTF	TGCGCCAGCAGCCAAGGTGGCCGCCTAGGGACAGGAGCCAACTATGGCTACACCTTC
TRBV10-1	TRBJ2-1	.	many	CASSEGRGSYNEQFF	TGCGCCAGCAGTGAGGGTCGAGGATCCTACAATGAGCAGTTCTTC
TRBV11-2	TRBJ2-5	TRBD2	.	CASSLTASGSSETQYF	TGTGCCAGCAGCTTAACGGCTAGCGGGAGTAGCGAGACCCAGTACTTC
TRBV2	TRBJ1-2	TRBD1	.	CAGGTGGSSF	TGTGCCGGTGGGACAGGGGGGTCTTCCTTC
TRBV11-2	TRBJ2-7	.	many	CASSLRNRDYEQYF	TGTGCCAGCAGCTTGCGGAACAGGGATTACGAGCAGTACTTC
TRBV7-9	TRBJ1-1	.	few	CASSLGGWGGYTEAFF	TGTGCCAGCAGCTTAGGTGGTTGGGGGGGATACACTGAAGCTTTCTTT
TRBV24-1	TRBJ2-3	.	.	CATSDLGGGTDTQYF	TGTGCCACCAGTGATCTTGGCGGGGGCACAGATACGCAGTATTTT